The T cell receptor beta chain described here comes from a study of CD8 T cells in Susac syndrome. This CDR3 is built from 16 residues. J lost 1 base, V lost 1 base, and 4 bases had no gene match. Looked up from germline, CDR1 is MNHNY and CDR2 is SVGAGI (reference sequence). The RNA, about 0.45 to 1 ug, was put through reverse transcription using random hexamers. Across 54 Vbeta and 13 Jbeta, TCR beta CDR3 was amplified with immunoSEQ multiplex PCR. TCRdb redid the calling of the immunoSEQ multiplex PCR reads with MiXCR, one entry per CDR3 protein. The data hold approximately 180,000 distinct CDR3 sequences, with almost 96% observed a single time. Stable or active relapsing-remitting multiple sclerosis, untreated and meeting revised McDonald criteria, defined the controls.

The chain couples TRBV6-6 to TRBJ2-3; 8 positions agree with TRBD1. The sequencing sample was made of CD4+ T cells from PBMCs. This TCR came from a human donor with multiple sclerosis. The CDR3 nucleotides are TGTGCCAGCAGTTACTATGCAGGGGGCCGCACAGATACGCAGTATTTT. Its protein product is CASSYYAGGRTDTQYF.